The sample holds a few counts of the clone carrying this T cell receptor beta chain. Antigen: not known. These data originate in a study of cytomegalovirus exposure and HLA in healthy donors. Study outcomes and limitations: On later analysis, the bulk of CMV-associated TCR beta chains appeared to be HLA-restricted. In a later analysis, HLA-associated TCR beta chains were more clonally expanded than equally common others.

PCR was performed using 60 Vbeta and 13 Jbeta primers. The assay was immunoSEQ multiplex PCR, and TCRdb's table has in-frame clones only and misses some. The sample lists about 160,000 clones, around four fifths occurring once. The V end was cut by 2 bases, the J end by 3 bases, with 15 bases between. There are 16 residues in the CDR3. Germline assignment: CDR1 WNHNN and CDR2 SYGVQD (reference sequence). The V and J genes are TRBV10-1 and TRBJ2-3, with D possibly matching TRBD2 (5 bases). Sample: PBMCs. This TCR came from a man between 18 and 35 years old in good health and CMV-seropositive. CDR3 sequence: CASSESSRPGTDTQYF. The CDR3 nucleotides are TGCGCCAGCAGTGAGAGTAGCCGCCCGGGGACAGATACGCAGTATTTT.